Shown below are 18 T cell receptor beta chains from a single sample sequenced in a study of early stage breast cancer tumors. The assay was immunoSEQ multiplex PCR, and TCRdb's table has in-frame clones only and misses some. This sample has about 2,600 clones; over 60% occur once, and the top ten carry 20% to 25%. The sequenced sample was normal breast tissue next to the tumor. The receptors originated from a person aged 50-59 years with breast cancer.

V usage is TRBV5-1 and J usage is TRBJ2-1; 9 nucleotides agree with TRBD1. Per germline, CDR1 SGHRS and CDR2 YFSETQ. This CDR3 comprises 15 residues. J gave up 3 bases and V 4 bases, and 5 bases lay outside the gene matches. CDR3 sequence (DNA): TGCGCCAGCAGCCAGGGACAGGGAGTCTACAATGAGCAGTTCTTC. It codes for CASSQGQGVYNEQFF.

Comment on this clone: Its ends do not fully match the called genes, so a read error is possible. Other DNA sequences from this sample encode an identical CDR3 as well. The chain uses TRBV11-2 and TRBJ1-2, with a weak D call TRBD1 (6 bases). The CDR3 contains 13 residues. Germline-derived CDR1 and CDR2 are SGHAT and FQNNGV. Here the CDR3 reads CASSQGQMEGYTF. The CDR3 DNA reads as TGTGCTAGCAGCCAGGGGCAGATGGAAGGCTACACCTTC.

The gene calls are TRBV7-6 and TRBJ2-3, with D maybe TRBD2 (5 bases). In germline, CDR1 is SGHVS, CDR2 FNYEAQ. The CDR3 length is 16 residues. Trimming took 1 base from V and 3 from J, leaving 14 bases between them. The DNA for the CDR3 is TGTGCCAGCAGCTTAGTAGGGCTAGGCGGGACAGATACGCAGTATTTT. Its translation: CASSLVGLGGTDTQYF. The whole variable domain, filled in from reference TRBV7-6 and TRBJ2-3, reads GAGVSQSPRYKVTKRGQDVALRCDPISGHVSLYWYRQALGQGPEFLTYFNYEAQQDKSGLPNDRFSAERPEGSISTLTIQRTEQRDSAMYRCASSLVGLGGTDTQYFGPGTRLTVL.

This chain uses TRBV4-1 with TRBJ2-7; TRBD2 matches 8 bases. Trimming took 0 bases from V and 0 from J; bases not matched to a gene: 1. Germline CDR1 and CDR2: MGHRA and YSYEKL. This CDR3 has 15 residues. The CDR3 DNA follows: TGCGCCAGCAGCCAAGAGGGGACTAGCTCCTACGAGCAGTACTTC. It codes for CASSQEGTSSYEQYF.

This clone is labeled as large. This sequence joins TRBV28 and TRBJ1-4; D unclear. Germline-derived CDR1 and CDR2 are MDHEN and SYDVKM. V dropped 6 bases and J dropped 14 bases, with 19 bases sitting between them. The CDR3 is made up of 13 amino acids. CDR3 region: CASSLRPEGLLFF. CDR3 in DNA: TGTGCCAGCAGCCTCCGCCCTGAAGGTCTGCTGTTTTTT.

The CDR3, as DNA: TGTGCCAGCAGTACACAGGGAGGGGGCCCTGAAGCTTTCTTT. Translation gives CASSTQGGGPEAFF. The V call is TRBV6-6, the J call TRBJ1-1, with 7 bases identical to TRBD1. Germline V CDR1 and CDR2: MNHNY, SVGAGI (reference sequence). V was clipped by 5 bases and J by 6 bases; unmatched bases: 9. The CDR3 length is 14 residues.

The rearrangement links TRBV19 to TRBJ1-5, with 10 bases fitting TRBD1. CDR3 length: 13 residues. V dropped 9 bases and J dropped 8; count of bases not matched to a gene: 7. The germline V gene encodes CDR1 LNHDA and CDR2 SQIVND (reference sequence). The CDR3 nucleotides read TGTGCCAGCCGATGGGACAGGGGCGAGCCCCAGCATTTT. It specifies CASRWDRGEPQHF.

The chain couples TRBV5-6 to TRBJ2-1, with a weak D call TRBD1 (5 bases). Germline CDR1 is SGHDT and CDR2 is YYEEEE. V was pared by 3 bases and J by 2 bases, with 12 bases between. This CDR3 contains 15 residues. Here the CDR3 DNA reads TGTGCCAGCAGCTCCACAGGTAGCCCCTACAATGAGCAGTTCTTC. It specifies CASSSTGSPYNEQFF.

The chain links TRBV7-2 to TRBJ1-1; weak D call: TRBD1 (5 bases). Germline lookup yields CDR1 SGHTA and CDR2 FQGNSA. Trimming cost V 1 base and J 1 base, with 10 bases left between them. CDR3 length: 15 amino acids. The CDR3 sequence: CASSLVAGPNTEAFF. Written as DNA, the CDR3 is TGTGCCAGCAGCTTAGTGGCAGGGCCGAACACTGAAGCTTTCTTT.

Points on this clone: Since the CDR3 does not end with the conserved phenylalanine or tryptophan, this likely comes from a read error. This sequence joins TRBV5-6 and TRBJ1-4; perhaps TRBD1 as D (5 bases). CDR1 SGHDT and CDR2 YYEEEE come from the germline V gene. This CDR3 has 15 amino acids. V was trimmed by 2 bases and J by 2 bases, leaving 10 bases between them. CDR3 bases: TGTGCCAGCAGCTTCTCGTGGGGGACTAATGAAAAACTGTTTTGT. Translating gives CASSFSWGTNEKLFC.

In its sample, this clone was seen once. This chain uses TRBV4-3 with TRBJ2-1; D call uncertain. Per the germline V gene, CDR1 is LGHNA and CDR2 is YSLEER. V gave up 0 bases and J gave up 3 bases, with 6 bases separating them. The length of the CDR3 is 14 residues. The CDR3 coding sequence is TGCGCCAGCAGCCAAGATGTTAACTACAATGAGCAGTTCTTC. Protein: CASSQDVNYNEQFF.

This clone was observed a handful of times. This chain connects TRBV6-5 to TRBJ2-3; 14 bases line up with TRBD2. Germline CDR1 and CDR2: MNHEY and SVGAGI. The CDR3 consists of 15 residues. The J segment lost 4 bases and the V segment lost 4 bases, leaving 1 base of the junction unmatched. CDR3 residues: CASSWTSGGPDTQYF. CDR3 nucleotides: TGTGCCAGCAGTTGGACTAGCGGGGGGCCAGATACGCAGTATTTT.

This rearrangement joins TRBV2 to TRBJ1-5; D unresolved. Germline V lookup: CDR1 SNHLY, CDR2 FYNNEI. The ends were cut back, 2 bases at V and 0 bases at J, with 5 bases in the middle. This CDR3 is built from 14 residues. CDR3 in DNA: TGTGCCAGCAGTGAAAGGCTTAGCAATCAGCCCCAGCATTTT. Protein: CASSERLSNQPQHF. The full variable domain, with the rest looked up from reference TRBV2 and TRBJ1-5, is EPEVTQTPSHQVTQMGQEVILRCVPISNHLYFYWYRQILGQKVEFLVSFYNNEISEKSEIFDDQFSVERPDGSNFTLKIRSTKLEDSAMYFCASSERLSNQPQHFGDGTRLSIL.

A few counts support this clone. The chain carries TRBV9 and TRBJ2-3; 7 bases are shared with TRBD1. The CDR3 length is 15 residues. Germline-derived CDR1 and CDR2 are SGDLS and YYNGEE. V trimming: 3 bases; J trimming: 2 bases; junction bases outside the gene matches: 6. DNA for the CDR3: TGTGCCAGCAGCGAGCAGGGGGTGGACACAGATACGCAGTATTTT. Translated: CASSEQGVDTDTQYF.

This chain connects TRBV7-9 to TRBJ1-6, with D tentatively TRBD1 (5 bases). Trimming removed 3 bases at V and 5 bases at J, with 8 bases between. Germline V gene sequence: CDR1 SEHNR, CDR2 FQNEAQ (reference sequence). The CDR3 is 14 residues long. Here the CDR3 reads CASSLGGDNSPLHF. Written as DNA, the CDR3 is TGTGCCAGCAGCTTGGGAGGGGATAATTCACCCCTCCACTTT.

Relative to its sample, this clone is large (0.1 to 1%). V and J are TRBV5-4 and TRBJ2-7; TRBD2 matches at 12 bases. The CDR3 is 14 residues long. After removal of 4 bases from V and 4 bases from J, the junction contained 3 bases not matched to a gene. Germline V gene lookup returns CDR1 SGHNT and CDR2 YYREEE (reference sequence). The CDR3 DNA sequence: TGTGCCAGCAGCCCTACTAGCGGGGGGTACGAGCAGTACTTC. The encoded protein is CASSPTSGGYEQYF.

The genes are TRBV4-2 and TRBJ1-3; D unresolved. From germline, CDR1 is LGHNA and CDR2 YNFKEQ. The V end was cut by 0 bases, the J end by 2 bases, with 14 bases between. This CDR3 has 17 residues. This CDR3 reads CASSQEIGHPPGNTIYF. CDR3 DNA: TGTGCCAGCAGCCAAGAAATTGGTCACCCCCCTGGAAACACCATATATTTT.

This chain uses TRBV28 with TRBJ2-5; TRBD2 aligns across 9 bases. The CDR3 extends over 18 amino acids. From germline, CDR1 is MDHEN and CDR2 SYDVKM. The J segment lost 1 base and the V segment lost 4 bases, leaving 13 bases of the junction unmatched. In DNA, the CDR3 is TGTGCCAGCAGTTCCCGGCGGGGGGGCTGGGGATCCCAAGAGACCCAGTACTTC. It yields the protein CASSSRRGGWGSQETQYF.